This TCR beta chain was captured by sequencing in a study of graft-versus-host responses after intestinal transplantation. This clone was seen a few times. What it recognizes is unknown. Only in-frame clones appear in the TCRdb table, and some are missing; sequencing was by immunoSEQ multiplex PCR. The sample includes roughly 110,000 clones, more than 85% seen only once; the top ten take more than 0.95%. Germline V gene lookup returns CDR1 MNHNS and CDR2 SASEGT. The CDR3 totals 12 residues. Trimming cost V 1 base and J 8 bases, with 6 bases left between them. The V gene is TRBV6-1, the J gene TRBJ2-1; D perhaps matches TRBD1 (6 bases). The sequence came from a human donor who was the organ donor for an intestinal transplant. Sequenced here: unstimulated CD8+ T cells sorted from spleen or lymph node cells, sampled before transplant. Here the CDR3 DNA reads TGTGCCAGCAGTGAAGGGGGGCATGAGCAGTTCTTC. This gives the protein CASSEGGHEQFF.